Below, 17 T cell receptor beta chains from the same sample are listed, as sequenced in a study of tumor-infiltrating lymphocytes in primary liver carcinoma. A primer in the constant region served to generate TCR beta cDNA from 450 to 650 ng of total RNA. Three nested multiplex PCR rounds of slightly modified ARM-PCR generated TCR beta libraries. TRBV1-TRBV30 forward primers paired with a C-beta reverse primer were used in the first two PCR rounds, which ran approximately 10 cycles each. TCRdb reanalysed the multiplex PCR reads using MiXCR and keeps one entry per CDR3 protein. The sample includes some 190,000 distinct CDR3 sequences, approximately 60% seen only once; the top ten take less than 75%. Unsorted whole blood supplied the blood RNA, and germline DNA was isolated too. The sequencing input was peripheral blood. These TCRs come from a man aged 40-49 years with primary liver carcinoma and hepatitis B virus infection.

The CDR3 nucleotides read TGTGCCAGCAGCCATAGCGGCAGGGAGTGTAGGGAGCAGTACTTC. This sequence encodes CASSHSGRECREQYF. The chain combines TRBV11-2 with TRBJ2-7, with a tentative D call TRBD2 (6 bases). The V end was cut by 5 bases, the J end by 7 bases, with 21 bases between. The CDR3 contains 15 residues. Germline V gene lookup returns CDR1 SGHAT and CDR2 FQNNGV.

The chain links TRBV6-1 to TRBJ2-3, with D possibly TRBD2 on 5 matching bases. Looked up from germline, CDR1 is MNHNS and CDR2 is SASEGT. This CDR3 is built from 14 residues. Trimming cost V 6 bases and J 2 bases, with 12 bases left between them. CDR3 in DNA: TGTGCCAGCAGGGTTTGGGAGCTCACAGATACGCAGTATTTT. Translated: CASRVWELTDTQYF.

This clonotype was observed a handful of times. This may arise from a read error, as a much more abundant clone is one base away. V usage is TRBV11-2 and J usage is TRBJ2-3; 8 bases map to TRBD2. Germline values: CDR1 SGHAT, CDR2 FQNNGV. There are 16 residues in the CDR3. DNA for the CDR3: TGTGTCAGCAGCTTAGCGGGAAGGGTCAGCACAGATACGCAGTATTTT. It codes for CVSSLAGRVSTDTQYF.

The CDR3 is CASSQDQDRLVYF. The CDR3 bases are TGCGCCAGCAGCCAAGATCAGGACCGTTTGGTGTATTTT. This chain connects TRBV4-1 to TRBJ2-3, with D unresolved. The germline gives CDR1 MGHRA, CDR2 YSYEKL. The CDR3 consists of 13 residues. Trimming removed 0 bases at V and 14 bases at J, with 15 bases between.

There are many counts of this clonotype. This chain uses TRBV4-1 with TRBJ2-7, with TRBD2 matching 9 bases. The junction had 5 bases not matched to a gene; V was cut back by 0 bases and J by 2 bases. The CDR3 has 16 residues. CDR1 and CDR2 from the germline V gene are MGHRA and YSYEKL. For the CDR3, the DNA is TGCGCCAGCAGCCAAGATCTGCGGGAGGGTGCCTACGAGCAGTACTTC. Translating it yields CASSQDLREGAYEQYF.

This clonotype was detected only once. The chain carries TRBV5-1 and TRBJ1-3; D unresolved. Between the trimmed V and J ends, which lost 0 bases and 0 bases, there was a span of 7 bases. The CDR3 is made up of 15 amino acids. The germline CDR1 and CDR2 sequences are SGHRS and YFSETQ. The CDR3 sequence is CASSLAPASGNTIYF. Here the CDR3 DNA reads TGCGCCAGCAGCTTGGCCCCGGCCTCTGGAAACACCATATATTTT.

Comment on this clonotype: Its ends do not fully match the called genes, so a read error is possible. The chain has TRBV11-2 and TRBJ2-1; 7 positions agree with TRBD2. This CDR3 is 16 amino acids long. Germline V gene data show CDR1 as SGHAT and CDR2 as FQNNGV. The CDR3 region has the DNA TGTGCCAGCAGCTCGGGGGGAGTGGCCTCCTACAATGAACAGTTCTTC. This sequence encodes CASSSGGVASYNEQFF.

As for this clonotype: This may arise from a read error, as a much more abundant clone is one base away. This CDR3 fails to terminate in the conserved phenylalanine or tryptophan, so it likely reflects a read error. The V call is TRBV29-1, the J call TRBJ2-1, with 7 nucleotides matching TRBD2. Germline CDR1 SQVTM, CDR2 ANQGSEA. After removal of 6 bases from V and 3 bases from J, the junction contained 11 bases not matched to a gene. The CDR3 sequence is 15 residues long. The CDR3 bases are TGCAGCGTCGGGGGGAACCCGGGCAGCTACAATGAGCAGTTCCTC. It translates to CSVGGNPGSYNEQFL.

This clonotype was seen a handful of times. This chain uses TRBV2 with TRBJ1-1; D perhaps matches TRBD1 (5 bases). CDR3 size: 14 residues. Germline loops: CDR1 SNHLY, CDR2 FYNNEI. Trimming cost V 6 bases and J 8 bases, with 19 bases left between them. The CDR3 loop is CASSPLGVASEAFF. In nucleotides, the CDR3 is TGTGCCAGCAGCCCTTTGGGGGTGGCGTCAGAAGCTTTCTTT. The full variable domain, with the rest looked up from reference TRBV2 and TRBJ1-1, is EPEVTQTPSHQVTQMGQEVILRCVPISNHLYFYWYRQILGQKVEFLVSFYNNEISEKSEIFDDQFSVERPDGSNFTLKIRSTKLEDSAMYFCASSPLGVASEAFFGQGTRLTVV.

This CDR3 is CAWSPTNPNEQFF. CDR3 sequence (DNA): TGTGCCTGGAGTCCTACGAACCCCAATGAGCAGTTCTTC. This chain uses TRBV30 with TRBJ2-1; no clear D. The germline V gene encodes CDR1 GTSNPN and CDR2 SVGIG (reference sequence). V lost 2 bases and J lost 6, with 11 bases in between. The CDR3 runs to 13 residues.

The chain links TRBV11-3 to TRBJ2-7, with TRBD1 matching over 7 bases. Trimming cost V 0 bases and J 7 bases; bases outside gene matches: 9. In germline, CDR1 is SGHNT, CDR2 YENEEA. This CDR3 is 15 amino acids long. This CDR3 reads CASSLDLGQSGEQYF. CDR3 sequence (DNA): TGTGCCAGCAGCTTAGATCTGGGACAGAGCGGTGAGCAGTACTTC.

The rearrangement uses TRBV11-1 and TRBJ2-1; no reliable D call. Germline CDR1 is SGHAT and CDR2 is FQDESV (reference sequence). The CDR3 spans 10 residues. V gave up 8 bases and J gave up 15 bases, with 14 bases separating them. CDR3 sequence reads: CASFGPRRFF. CDR3 sequence (DNA): TGTGCCAGCTTCGGTCCCAGGCGGTTCTTC.

About this clonotype itself: A much larger clone differs by one base, so this may be a read error. CDR3 DNA: TGTGCCAGCGGCTTATATGAGGGGTCGAGCACAGATACGCAGTATTTT. Translating it yields CASGLYEGSSTDTQYF. This rearrangement joins TRBV11-1 to TRBJ2-3; either TRBD1 or TRBD2 may fit D (5 bases each). There are 16 residues in the CDR3. Germline CDR1 reads SGHAT; CDR2 reads FQDESV (reference sequence).

Concerning this clonotype: The junction does not match germline at one end; this may be a read error. The chain links TRBV30 to TRBJ1-5; no clear D gene. Germline V gene sequence: CDR1 GTSNPN, CDR2 SVGIG (reference sequence). This CDR3 comprises 13 residues. This CDR3 reads CASSKGGNQPQHF. Here the CDR3 DNA reads TGTGCCTCGAGTAAGGGTGGCAATCAGCCCCAGCATTTT.

This clonotype was observed a few times. The V gene is TRBV4-1, the J gene TRBJ2-7; perhaps D is TRBD1 or TRBD2 (5 bases each). CDR1 is MGHRA, CDR2 YSYEKL, per germline. The germline V and J ends were trimmed by 0 bases and 0 bases, with 12 bases remaining between them. The CDR3 is 16 residues long. The CDR3 DNA reads as TGCGCCAGCAGCCAAGACCCGGGGACCAGCTCCTACGAGCAGTACTTC. Its protein product is CASSQDPGTSSYEQYF.

V usage is TRBV11-1 and J usage is TRBJ2-2, with D tentatively TRBD1 or TRBD2 (5 bases each). CDR1 SGHAT and CDR2 FQDESV come from the germline V gene (reference sequence). The CDR3 runs 17 residues. V lost 5 bases and J lost 10, with 26 bases in between. Here the CDR3 reads CASSVASRVLRTVELFF. CDR3 nucleotide sequence: TGTGCCAGCAGCGTGGCGAGCAGGGTCTTGAGGACTGTGGAGCTGTTTTTT. Based on the CDR3 plus reference TRBV11-1 and TRBJ2-2, the full variable domain is EAEVAQSPRYKITEKSQAVAFWCDPISGHATLYWYRQILGQGPELLVQFQDESVVDDSQLPKDRFSAERLKGVDSTLKIQPAELGDSAMYLCASSVASRVLRTVELFFGEGSRLTVL.

This clonotype was detected only a few times. The chain uses TRBV6-6 and TRBJ2-7; 7 bases align to TRBD1. The CDR3 runs to 14 residues. Germline-derived CDR1 and CDR2 are MNHNY and SVGAGI (reference sequence). V dropped 10 bases and J dropped 0; count of bases not matched to a gene: 9. The CDR3 DNA follows: TGTGCCACGTACTCCGGGACAGCCTCCTACGAGCAGTACTTC. Translation: CATYSGTASYEQYF.